The following is a TCR beta chain sequence with its context. The table lists this clonotype with a few counts. No antigen is known for it. Base qualities are not at hand, and no much larger clone is one base apart. The entry originates in a study of regulatory T cells in long-lasting Graves disease (dated by TCRdb to the early 2020s). As for the study more broadly: Antithyroid drugs had been taken for less than 3 months by newly diagnosed Graves' disease patients. Patients with persistent Graves' disease were compared with patients with newly diagnosed Graves' disease using TCR sequencing and RNA sequencing of peripheral blood. The study was registered as a clinical trial and conducted in China. A total of approximately 35 samples were covered by TCR sequencing, comprising some 13 persistent and approximately 20 newly diagnosed Graves' disease patients.

Library preparation used multiplex PCR. The listed sequencing device is Illumina HiSeq 4000. To build TCR beta libraries, CDR3 regions were amplified by Arm-PCR using iRepertoire HTBI primers. PCR products were gel purified before sequencing. The published analysis was carried out like this. Gene usage analysis of CDR3 amino acid clonotypes relied on the roughly 58 TRBV and about 15 TRBJ segments identified across samples. Filtered high-quality paired reads were merged into contigs using COPE and FqMerger. Contigs were aligned with BLAST to IMGT TRBV, TRBD and TRBJ reference genes, and CDR3 was defined per IMGT. Highly expanded clones were defined as clonotypes with a frequency above 0.1%. Shannon entropy was used to measure repertoire diversity, and the Gini coefficient was used to measure V-J evenness. Public clonotypes were defined as clonotypes shared by more than one individual. The public reads were reprocessed in TCRdb via fastp at Q25 and MiXCR, keeping in-frame beta chains. Under each unique CDR3 protein, matching rows form one entry showing the most common genes and DNA. Clone size and V and J calls follow TCRdb, not the original study. The sample table lists a few hundred thousand distinct CDR3 sequences, approximately 12% of them with a count of one. About 20% of the sample is taken by the ten largest.

Inclusive of the bounding cysteine and phenylalanine, the CDR3 is 14 residues long. CDR3 DNA only is kept here, 42 bases in frame from base 1. The germline V gene provides CDR1 ENHRY and CDR2 SYGVKD. V loses 3 bases at its end and J loses 4 bases; junction bases beyond the gene matches: 4. General study outcomes and caveats: A larger number of public clonotypes was shared among persistent patients (around 2,500) than among newly diagnosed patients (about 990). TRBV28, TRBJ1-2 and TRBJ2-5 were preferentially used in persistent disease, while TRBV20-1 and TRBJ2-1 were favored in newly diagnosed disease. The authors acknowledged the small sample size as a limitation that may reduce accuracy. Sequencing and analysis were restricted to the TCR beta chain. Peripheral blood alone was examined, since thyroid tissue, which constituted the primary lesion, could not be accessed. Compared with newly diagnosed patients, patients with persistent Graves' disease had lower TCR Shannon entropy and fewer highly expanded clones, which suggests clonal expansion.

The time point label, read with the paper, signifies: newly diagnosed GD, antithyroid drugs for less than 3 months. For both TCR sequencing and RNA sequencing, RNA was extracted from PBMCs using TRIzol. Graves' disease was diagnosed according to American Thyroid Association guidelines. Patients were recruited from an endocrinology department in Xi'an, China. From each patient, around 9.3 milliliters of peripheral blood was collected into an EDTA anticoagulant tube. PBMCs were isolated by Ficoll Paque Plus density gradient separation without further T cell sorting. An Agilent 2100 Bioanalyzer and agarose gel were used to check RNA quality, and a NanoDrop 2000 was used to measure RNA concentration. A further study also used this sample, focusing on T cells in Graves' hyperthyroidism and ophthalmopathy. From that second study: Graves' hyperthyroidism was defined as stable when no progression to ophthalmopathy occurred over 18 months of follow-up. Hyperthyroidism patients were newly diagnosed, had a disease duration of under 2 months, and were aged 18 to 65 years. Exclusion was applied to patients with uncontrolled infections, other autoimmune diseases, pregnancy or lactation. Diagnoses were established on the basis of clinical symptoms, serum thyroxine and TRAb, thyroid ultrasound, and orbital computed tomography. The first round of RT-PCR for the TCR CDR3 was performed with the HTBI primer set and the Qiagen OneStep RT-PCR kit. Most expanded thyroid clonotypes (frequency above 0.001) were also detected in blood, a finding suggesting that blood repertoires may reflect thyroid immune responses. A model built on a 13 V-J signature distinguished ophthalmopathy from stable hyperthyroidism, reaching around 90% sensitivity and around 82% specificity in cross-validation and 80%/75% in testing. In validation, the model predicted progression to ophthalmopathy a median of about 5.9 months before onset, with about 64% sensitivity and just under 75% specificity. To identify TCR V-J signatures that set the groups apart, the researchers used a discovery cohort of about a hundred patients, made up of 40 to 45 with Graves' ophthalmopathy and about 60 with stable Graves' hyperthyroidism. An independent validation cohort of 18 to 20 hyperthyroidism patients and approximately 16 patients who later progressed to ophthalmopathy tested prospective prediction of ophthalmopathy. The 75 to 100 discovery patients were randomly split 7:3 into training and test sets. The study also compared thyroid tissue and blood T-cell repertoires from a handful of Graves' hyperthyroidism patients. Following sampling, methimazole starting at 30 mg daily was given to hyperthyroidism patients, and high-dose intravenous methylprednisolone was given to ophthalmopathy patients. Libraries were constructed in a second round of multiplex PCR, after which size selection and purification were carried out. Sequencing of the libraries was done on an Illumina HiSeq2000 using paired-end 100 bp reads. Raw data were processed with SOAPnuke, discarding reads with adapters, uncalled bases, mean Phred below 15, or no exact constant-primer or identifier match. High-quality paired reads were merged using COPE v1.2.5, and each unique nucleotide sequence was defined as a clonotype. MiTCR v1.1 was used to align the clonotypes against IMGT TRBV, TRBD and TRBJ reference segments. The analysis included only V-J combinations with a frequency above 0.0001, which together covered about 99% of the repertoires. A TCS score was defined as the ratio of F50 (clonal expansion) to E x V (chaos), with BLOSUM62-based TCRdist applied between CDR3 peptides within each V-J. Welch's t-statistics and random forest reduced roughly 540 V-J features to under 15, which were used in a naive Bayes classifier (R e1071). Sample size was not statistically predetermined, and blinding of investigators to group allocation was not performed. According to the paper, TCR Vbeta CDR3 sequencing was carried out on roughly 130 peripheral blood samples, which came from fewer than 50 ophthalmopathy, approximately 78 hyperthyroidism and some 17 progressor patients.

The chain is encoded by TRBV10-3 joined to TRBJ2-3; 7 nucleotides in the junction match TRBD1. The specimen was peripheral blood mononuclear cells (PBMCs), collected at new diagnosis, from a patient treated with antithyroid drugs. This TCR was recovered from a woman between 18 and 30 years old with Graves disease. Donor details come from another sample of the same person, matched by shared clones. CDR3 region: CAISDRQGPDTQYF. The nucleotide sequence reads as follows: TGTGCCATCAGTGACCGACAGGGACCAGATACGCAGTATTTT.